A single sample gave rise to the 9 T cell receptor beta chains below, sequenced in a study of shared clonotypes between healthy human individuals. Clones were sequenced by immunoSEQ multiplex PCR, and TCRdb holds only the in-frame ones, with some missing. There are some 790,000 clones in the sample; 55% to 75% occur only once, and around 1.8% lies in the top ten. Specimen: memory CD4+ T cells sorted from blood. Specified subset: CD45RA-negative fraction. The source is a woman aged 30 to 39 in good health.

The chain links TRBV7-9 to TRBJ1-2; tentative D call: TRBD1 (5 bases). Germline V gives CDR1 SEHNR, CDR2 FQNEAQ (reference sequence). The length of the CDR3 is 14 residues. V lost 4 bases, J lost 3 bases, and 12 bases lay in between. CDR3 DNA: TGTGCCAGCAGCTCCACAGGAGTTGACTATGGCTACACCTTC. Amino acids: CASSSTGVDYGYTF.

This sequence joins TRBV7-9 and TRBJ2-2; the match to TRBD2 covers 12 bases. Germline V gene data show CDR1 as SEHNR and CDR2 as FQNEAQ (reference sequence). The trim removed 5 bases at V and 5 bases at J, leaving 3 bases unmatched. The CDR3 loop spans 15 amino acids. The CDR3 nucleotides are TGTGCCAGCAGCCAGGGACTAGCGGGTACCGGGGAGCTGTTTTTT. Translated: CASSQGLAGTGELFF.

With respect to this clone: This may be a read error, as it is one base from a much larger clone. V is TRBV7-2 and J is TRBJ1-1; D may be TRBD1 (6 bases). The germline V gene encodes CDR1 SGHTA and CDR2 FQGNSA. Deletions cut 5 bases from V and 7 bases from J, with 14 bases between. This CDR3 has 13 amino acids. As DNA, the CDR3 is TGTGCCAGCAGCCCCCAGAGGGACATTGAAGCTTTCTTT. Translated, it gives CASSPQRDIEAFF.

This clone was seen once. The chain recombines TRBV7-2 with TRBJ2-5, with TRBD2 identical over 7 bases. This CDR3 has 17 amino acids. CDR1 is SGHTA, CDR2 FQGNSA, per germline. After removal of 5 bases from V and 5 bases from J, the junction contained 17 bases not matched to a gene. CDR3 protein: CASSQDRAGVVGETQYF. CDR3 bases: TGTGCCAGCAGCCAAGATCGGGCGGGAGTCGTCGGGGAGACCCAGTACTTC.

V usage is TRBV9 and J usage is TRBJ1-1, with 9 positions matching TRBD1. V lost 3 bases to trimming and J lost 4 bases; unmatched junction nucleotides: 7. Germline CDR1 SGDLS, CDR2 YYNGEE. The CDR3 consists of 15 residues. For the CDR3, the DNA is TGTGCCAGCAGCGCCGACGGACAGGGGACCACTGAAGCTTTCTTT. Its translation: CASSADGQGTTEAFF.

In DNA form, the CDR3 reads TGTGCCAGTAGTAGAGCGGGCCTGGGCGACACTGAAGCTTTCTTT. Translated: CASSRAGLGDTEAFF. The chain carries TRBV19 and TRBJ1-1, with no clear D. V gave up 4 bases and J gave up 3 bases, with 15 bases separating them. Per germline, CDR1 LNHDA and CDR2 SQIVND (reference sequence). This CDR3 is built from 15 residues.

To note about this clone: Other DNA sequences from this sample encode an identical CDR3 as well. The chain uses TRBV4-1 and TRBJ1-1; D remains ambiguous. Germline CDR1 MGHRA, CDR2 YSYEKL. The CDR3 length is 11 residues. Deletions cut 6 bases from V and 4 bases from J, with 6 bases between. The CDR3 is CASSQATEAFF. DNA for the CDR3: TGCGCCAGCAGTCAGGCCACTGAAGCTTTCTTT.

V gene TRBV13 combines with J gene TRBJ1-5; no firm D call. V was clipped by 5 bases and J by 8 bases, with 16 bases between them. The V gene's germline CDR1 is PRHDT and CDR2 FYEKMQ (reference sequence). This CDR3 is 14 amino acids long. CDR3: CASSRGGRMEPQHF. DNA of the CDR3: TGTGCCAGCAGCCGGGGAGGGCGTATGGAGCCCCAGCATTTT.

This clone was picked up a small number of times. This CDR3 is CASSSSGTPGETQYF. Written as DNA, the CDR3 is TGTGCCAGCAGCTCCTCCGGGACCCCCGGGGAGACCCAGTACTTC. This chain links TRBV5-6 with TRBJ2-5; D assignment may be TRBD1 or TRBD2 (5 bases each). The V gene lost 3 bases and the J gene lost 5 bases, with 17 bases spanning the gap. Germline CDR1 and CDR2: SGHDT and YYEEEE. The CDR3 has 15 amino acids.